Following are 26 T cell receptor beta chains from one sample sequenced in a study of shared clonotypes between healthy human individuals. The method was immunoSEQ multiplex PCR; TCRdb's version includes in-frame clones alone and lacks a portion of them. The sample lists approximately 480,000 clones, 60% to 80% occurring once. The specimen was PBMCs. The receptors were gathered from a woman between 40 and 55 years old in good health. Some clones in this sample may be carry-over from other donors' samples.

Regarding this clone: A read error may explain this, as a much larger clone is one base away. The CDR3 end shows no conserved phenylalanine or tryptophan, and so a read error is likely. This chain joins TRBV9 and TRBJ1-1; D perhaps matches TRBD1 (6 bases). CDR3 length: 13 amino acids. Looked up from germline, CDR1 is SGDLS and CDR2 is YYNGEE. V lost 4 bases and J lost 5, with 12 bases in between. CDR3 DNA: TGTGCCAGCAGCCCTCGAGGACAGACTGAAGCTTTCCTT. It codes for CASSPRGQTEAFL.

This chain links TRBV9 with TRBJ1-3; weak D call: TRBD1 (6 bases). V gave up 4 bases and J gave up 5 bases, with 16 bases separating them. CDR3 length equals 15 residues. The germline V gene has CDR1 SGDLS and CDR2 YYNGEE. The CDR3 DNA reads TGTGCCAGCAGCCCCCGGACAGCTGCTCGAAACACCATATATTTT. It is translated as CASSPRTAARNTIYF.

The CDR3 DNA is TGTGCCAGCTCACTGACAGGGTCAGAAGACGAGCAGTACTTC. It is translated as CASSLTGSEDEQYF. The rearrangement uses TRBV18 and TRBJ2-7, with 7 nucleotides matching TRBD1. This CDR3 is 14 amino acids long. CDR1 is KGHSH, CDR2 LQKENI, per germline. V shed 4 bases, J shed 5 bases, and the junction held 8 bases outside the gene matches.

V gene TRBV7-3 combines with J gene TRBJ2-2; 8 bases agree with TRBD2. The CDR3 is 16 residues long. Germline V gene data show CDR1 as SGHTA and CDR2 as FQGTGA. The trim removed 5 bases at V and 4 bases at J, leaving 9 bases unmatched. In nucleotides, the CDR3 is TGTGCCAGCAGCCCTCCGGGGGGGTCGAGCACCGGGGAGCTGTTTTTT. Protein product: CASSPPGGSSTGELFF.

The chain carries TRBV11-2 and TRBJ2-7, with D tentatively TRBD1 (5 bases). The CDR3 has 19 amino acids. The germline gives CDR1 SGHAT, CDR2 FQNNGV. V lost 1 base to trimming and J lost 4 bases, with 26 bases between them. Here the CDR3 DNA reads TGTGCCAGCAGCTTAGTACGAAACCCCACCCGATCATCAGGGTACGAGCAGTACTTC. Its translation: CASSLVRNPTRSSGYEQYF. The full variable domain, with the rest looked up from reference TRBV11-2 and TRBJ2-7, is EAGVAQSPRYKIIEKRQSVAFWCNPISGHATLYWYQQILGQGPKLLIQFQNNGVVDDSQLPKDRFSAERLKGVDSTLKIQPAKLEDSAVYLCASSLVRNPTRSSGYEQYFGPGTRLTVT.

This chain joins TRBV6-5 and TRBJ2-2, with TRBD2 matching over 9 bases. J gave up 8 bases and V 4 bases, and 5 bases lay outside the gene matches. This CDR3 comprises 14 residues. Germline CDR1 MNHEY, CDR2 SVGAGI. The CDR3 DNA sequence: TGTGCCAGCAGTTTGACTAGCGGCGGAGGGGAGCTGTTTTTT. As protein: CASSLTSGGGELFF.

This chain connects TRBV7-2 to TRBJ1-5; 7 nucleotides align to TRBD1. The CDR3 totals 14 residues. Germline V gene data show CDR1 as SGHTA and CDR2 as FQGNSA. V shed 4 bases and J 5 bases; nucleotides not matched to a gene: 5. This CDR3 is CASSSRDSYQPQHF. The CDR3 DNA reads TGTGCCAGCAGCTCACGGGACAGCTATCAGCCCCAGCATTTT. Combining the CDR3 with reference TRBV7-2 and TRBJ1-5 gives the whole variable domain GAGVSQSPSNKVTEKGKDVELRCDPISGHTALYWYRQSLGQGLEFLIYFQGNSAPDKSGLPSDRFSAERTGGSVSTLTIQRTQQEDSAVYLCASSSRDSYQPQHFGDGTRLSIL.

The chain links TRBV5-7 to TRBJ2-2; tentatively, D is TRBD1 (6 bases). TRBV5-7 belongs to the ORF category, with a function that is uncertain. V was shortened by 4 bases and J by 5 bases, with 15 bases between the two germline ends. CDR3 size: 15 residues. The CDR3: CASSLQGIGTGELFF. CDR3 DNA sequence: TGTGCCAGCAGCCTCCAGGGGATAGGGACCGGGGAGCTGTTTTTT.

This chain uses TRBV6-5 with TRBJ2-7, with TRBD1 as a possible D gene (6 bases). Germline CDR1 reads MNHEY; CDR2 reads SVGAGI. The CDR3 contains 13 residues. Trimming shortened V by 6 bases and J by 2 bases, and 11 bases separated the two germline ends. CDR3 bases: TGTGCCAGCAGGGCAGGGGACGCCTACGAGCAGTACTTC. Translation gives CASRAGDAYEQYF.

The chain couples TRBV4-2 to TRBJ1-1, with D hard to call. Trimming shortened V by 2 bases and J by 7 bases, and 11 bases separated the two germline ends. Germline V gives CDR1 LGHNA, CDR2 YNFKEQ. This CDR3 contains 13 residues. CDR3 bases: TGTGCCAGCAGCCAAAATTGGCAGATTGAAGCTTTCTTT. Translated, it gives CASSQNWQIEAFF.

The CDR3 protein is CASSLTQGPGETQYF. CDR3 DNA sequence: TGTGCCAGCAGCTTAACACAGGGGCCGGGAGAGACCCAGTACTTC. V gene TRBV7-9 combines with J gene TRBJ2-5; 7 bases map to TRBD1. Unmatched junction bases numbered 7, after V lost 2 bases and J lost 4 bases. This CDR3 region has 15 residues. CDR1 SEHNR and CDR2 FQNEAQ come from the germline V gene (reference sequence).

The chain carries TRBV19 and TRBJ2-7, with 12 nucleotides matching TRBD2. CDR3 length: 18 amino acids. The J segment lost 6 bases and the V segment lost 3 bases, leaving 15 bases of the junction unmatched. CDR1 and CDR2 (germline): LNHDA, SQIVND (reference sequence). The CDR3 reads CASSIARALAGGPSEQYF. The CDR3 region has the DNA TGTGCCAGTAGTATCGCGCGGGCGCTAGCGGGAGGGCCTTCCGAGCAGTACTTC.

J is TRBJ2-7 and V is TRBV6-1; D may be TRBD2 (5 bases). Germline-derived CDR1 and CDR2 are MNHNS and SASEGT. This CDR3 spans 13 amino acids. The V and J ends lost 7 bases and 0 bases respectively, with 10 bases between them. The DNA of the CDR3 is TGTGCCAGCATCGAGCGGAACTCCTACGAGCAGTACTTC. Amino acid sequence: CASIERNSYEQYF.

This clone was found a few times. The J gene is TRBJ1-1, the V gene TRBV28, with TRBD1 as a possible D gene (6 bases). The CDR3 consists of 16 residues. Germline V gene sequence: CDR1 MDHEN, CDR2 SYDVKM. Trimming shortened V by 6 bases and J by 2 bases, and 19 bases separated the two germline ends. CDR3 residues: CASSLKFTGHNTEAFF. The DNA for the CDR3 is TGTGCCAGCAGCCTCAAATTCACAGGGCATAACACTGAAGCTTTCTTT.

The chain couples TRBV7-9 to TRBJ2-1; 7 bases map to TRBD1. The V and J ends lost 5 bases and 2 bases, in that order; junction bases with no gene match: 9. This CDR3 has 16 amino acids. Germline V gene data show CDR1 as SEHNR and CDR2 as FQNEAQ (reference sequence). The CDR3 DNA reads as TGTGCCAGCAGCCCCCCAGGGGGATCTCCCTACAATGAGCAGTTCTTC. Amino acids: CASSPPGGSPYNEQFF.

V gene TRBV9 combines with J gene TRBJ2-1; 11 bases agree with TRBD2. The V gene's germline CDR1 is SGDLS and CDR2 YYNGEE. J was trimmed by 6 bases and V by 0 bases; bases with no gene match: 5. The CDR3 totals 16 residues. Here the CDR3 reads CASSVGLAGGFNEQFF. The CDR3 bases are TGTGCCAGCAGCGTAGGGCTAGCGGGAGGCTTCAATGAGCAGTTCTTC.

This clone was detected only a few times. The chain is built from TRBV5-1 and TRBJ2-3; D is ambiguous. CDR3 length: 14 residues. V was cut by 1 base and J by 5 bases, with 11 bases left in between. Germline V CDR1 and CDR2: SGHRS, YFSETQ. The CDR3 loop reads CASSLSRAEDTQYF. The CDR3 region has the DNA TGCGCCAGCAGCTTGTCGAGAGCTGAAGATACGCAGTATTTT.

This clone was seen once. This sample also contains other DNA sequences that code for the same CDR3. V is TRBV5-1 and J is TRBJ2-3; D may be TRBD1 (5 bases). This CDR3 has 15 amino acids. Germline CDR1 and CDR2: SGHRS and YFSETQ. V lost 0 bases and J 1 base, leaving 9 bases between the germline ends. CDR3 in DNA: TGCGCCAGCAGCTTGGGGCAGGGCGGCACAGATACGCAGTATTTT. This translates into CASSLGQGGTDTQYF.

The V gene is TRBV18, the J gene TRBJ2-5, with D possibly called TRBD1 or TRBD2 (5 bases each). Germline CDR1 is KGHSH and CDR2 is LQKENI. This CDR3 comprises 14 residues. Deletions cut 2 bases from V and 5 bases from J, with 12 bases between. CDR3 residues: CASSPFRGEETQYF. The CDR3 bases are TGTGCCAGCTCACCATTTAGGGGAGAGGAGACCCAGTACTTC.

This chain uses TRBV29-1 with TRBJ2-7, with 10 nucleotides matching TRBD1. This CDR3 region has 16 residues. Per the germline V gene, CDR1 is SQVTM and CDR2 is ANQGSEA. The trim removed 3 bases at V and 2 bases at J, leaving 10 bases unmatched. CDR3 region: CSVDGDRGPGAYEQYF. DNA of the CDR3: TGCAGCGTTGATGGTGACAGGGGGCCCGGGGCCTACGAGCAGTACTTC.

This clone was observed a few times. The chain joins TRBV29-1 to TRBJ1-1; tentative D call: TRBD1 (5 bases). Germline CDR1 reads SQVTM; CDR2 reads ANQGSEA. V was shortened by 5 bases and J by 0 bases, with 13 bases between the two germline ends. The CDR3 loop spans 14 amino acids. The CDR3 nucleotides are TGCAGCGTTCCTATGGGGGTGATGAACACTGAAGCTTTCTTT. Translated: CSVPMGVMNTEAFF. Full variable domain (rest looked up from reference TRBV29-1 and TRBJ1-1): SAVISQKPSRDICQRGTSLTIQCQVDSQVTMMFWYRQQPGQSLTLIATANQGSEATYESGFVIDKFPISRPNLTFSTLTVSNMSPEDSSIYLCSVPMGVMNTEAFFGQGTRLTVV.

This clone showed up just a few times. This sequence joins TRBV29-1 and TRBJ2-1; D not resolved. CDR3 size: 16 residues. Germline V gene lookup returns CDR1 SQVTM and CDR2 ANQGSEA. V gave up 2 bases and J gave up 1 base, with 15 bases separating them. Written as DNA, the CDR3 is TGCAGCGTTGAATCGAGTGGGCATATATCCTACAATGAGCAGTTCTTC. This sequence encodes CSVESSGHISYNEQFF.

The chain couples TRBV1 to TRBJ2-7; the table's TRBD2 call for D was not verified on the DNA. TRBV1 is deemed a pseudogene. The CDR3 runs to 21 residues. CDR3 DNA: TGCACCAGCAGCCAAGAGAGCGGTAGAGCGGAGGAGGGAGGGAGCTCCCACGAGCAGTACTTC. Translated: CTSSQESGRAEEGGSSHEQYF.

This chain connects TRBV23-1 to TRBJ1-1, with no clear D. TRBV23-1 is filed as an ORF, its function uncertain. V was shortened by 2 bases and J by 8 bases, with 21 bases between the two germline ends. CDR3 length: 16 residues. CDR3 in amino acids: CASSQREEDWPREAFF. The CDR3, as DNA: TGCGCCAGCAGTCAACGGGAAGAGGACTGGCCACGAGAAGCTTTCTTT.

This chain joins TRBV28 and TRBJ2-3; D uncertain. Germline CDR1 and CDR2: MDHEN and SYDVKM. V was trimmed by 2 bases and J by 1 base, leaving 16 bases between them. CDR3 length: 17 amino acids. For the CDR3, the DNA is TGTGCCAGCAGTTTAGCCCCTTATGGCGCCCGCACAGATACGCAGTATTTT. This encodes CASSLAPYGARTDTQYF.

V gene TRBV28 combines with J gene TRBJ1-1; D unclear. This CDR3 is built from 12 residues. Germline CDR1 and CDR2: MDHEN and SYDVKM. Trimming took off 1 base at V and 8 bases at J, with 8 bases between the two ends. The CDR3 loop reads CASSLLPPEAFF. The CDR3 DNA follows: TGTGCCAGCAGTTTATTGCCGCCAGAAGCTTTCTTT.